This TCR beta chain was sequenced during a study of CD8 T cells in ankylosing spondylitis. Germline V gene lookup returns CDR1 DFQATT and CDR2 SNEGSKA (reference sequence). The trim removed 3 bases at V and 5 bases at J, leaving 7 bases unmatched. The CDR3 consists of 15 residues. To note about this clonotype: The antigen is not known.

5'-RACE, quantitative and with molecular barcodes, yielded the TCR beta libraries. TCRdb re-analysed the 5' RACE reads in MiXCR, keeping a single row per CDR3 protein. Of 380,000 or so distinct CDR3 sequences listed, 20% to 25% are singletons. General study findings and limits: The study identified a TCR beta motif of under ten highly homologous variants that appeared characteristic of ankylosing spondylitis blood.

This chain connects TRBV20-1 to TRBJ2-2; 9 bases line up with TRBD1. Sequencing was carried out using blood, either unsorted or a sorted T cell fraction (not recorded which). This sequence originates from a male donor with ankylosing spondylitis or in good health (not recorded which). The CDR3 here is CSARLLGQGTGELFF. The CDR3 region has the DNA TGCAGTGCTAGGCTGCTGGGACAGGGAACCGGGGAGCTGTTTTTT.